This is a list of T cell receptor beta chains from one sample in a study of cytomegalovirus exposure and HLA in healthy donors. Using immunoSEQ multiplex PCR, the repertoire was profiled, and TCRdb retains in-frame clones only, with some absent. The table for this sample gives 60,000 to 80,000 clones. The sequenced sample was PBMCs. These receptors were taken from a boy aged 5-17 years in good health and CMV-seronegative. Each CDR3 is given with its conserved first and last residue. D genes are given only for firm matches.

-	TRBJ2-7	TRBV7-9	CASSPQDYEQYF	TGTGCCAGCAGCCCCCAGGATTACGAGCAGTACTTC
-	TRBJ1-3	TRBV18	CASSPRGFGSDF	TGTGCCAGCTCACCACGCGGCTTCGGCTCTGATTTT
TRBD2	TRBJ2-1	TRBV4-2	CASSQAAAGVPLSSYNEQFF	TGTGCCAGCAGCCAAGCGGCGGCGGGAGTGCCCCTAAGCTCCTACAATGAGCAGTTCTTC
TRBD1	TRBJ1-1	TRBV5-1	CASSLGQGAENTEAFF	TGCGCCAGCAGCTTGGGACAGGGGGCAGAGAACACTGAAGCTTTCTTT
TRBD1	TRBJ1-2	TRBV6-1	CATDLDRQYYGYTF	TGTGCCACCGATCTGGACAGGCAGTACTATGGCTACACCTTC
TRBD2	TRBJ2-2	TRBV4-3	CASSQGLADGGELFF	TGCGCCAGCAGCCAGGGACTAGCGGATGGGGGGGAGCTGTTTTTT
-	TRBJ2-7	TRBV20-1	CRPGEQYF	TGCAGACCGGGGGAGCAGTACTTC
-	TRBJ1-2	TRBV7-9	CASREADPYGYTF	TGTGCCAGCCGCGAAGCTGATCCATATGGCTACACCTTC
-	TRBJ2-1	TRBV10-2	CASSERSDEQFF	TGCGCCAGCAGTGAGAGGAGTGATGAGCAGTTCTTC
-	TRBJ2-7	TRBV2	CASSGLGGFYEQYF	TGTGCCAGCAGTGGTCTCGGCGGATTCTACGAGCAGTACTTC
TRBD2	TRBJ2-1	TRBV5-1	CASSGGLAGARYNEQFF	TGCGCCAGCAGCGGGGGACTAGCGGGGGCCCGCTACAATGAGCAGTTCTTC
TRBD1	TRBJ1-1	TRBV7-2	CASSPRQGAREAFF	TGTGCCAGCAGCCCGCGACAGGGGGCGCGGGAAGCTTTCTTT
-	TRBJ1-1	TRBV27	CASSFGPTGTEAFF	TGTGCCAGCAGTTTTGGGCCCACGGGGACTGAAGCTTTCTTT
-	TRBJ1-1	TRBV4-2	CASSQAVGGNTEDFF	TGTGCCAGCAGCCAAGCGGTCGGGGGGAACACTGAAGATTTCTTT
-	TRBJ2-7	TRBV7-2	CASSLGGSGTYEQYF	TGTGCCAGCAGCTTAGGTGGTAGCGGAACCTACGAGCAGTACTTC
-	TRBJ2-3	TRBV5-6	CASSLSGVRSTDTQYF	TGTGCCAGCAGCTTATCAGGGGTTAGAAGCACAGATACGCAGTATTTT
TRBD1	TRBJ1-3	TRBV18	CASSIGTGADSGNTIYF	TGTGCCAGCTCCATTGGGACAGGCGCCGACTCTGGAAACACCATATATTTT
TRBD1	TRBJ1-4	TRBV10-3	CAISSTGLNEKLFF	TGTGCCATCAGTTCGACAGGGTTAAATGAAAAACTGTTTTTT
TRBD2	TRBJ2-7	TRBV7-2	CASSGRSGGEQYF	TGTGCCAGCAGCGGGAGAAGCGGGGGCGAGCAGTACTTC
TRBD1	TRBJ1-5	TRBV18	CASSPDRRDQPQHF	TGTGCCAGCTCACCGGACAGGAGGGATCAGCCCCAGCATTTT
-	TRBJ2-2	TRBV7-8	CASSVTRLLNGELFF	TGTGCCAGCAGCGTAACCCGACTGCTGAACGGGGAGCTGTTTTTT
-	TRBJ2-7	TRBV19	CASSPLQGIGHEQYF	TGTGCCAGTAGCCCCCTCCAGGGGATAGGCCACGAGCAGTACTTC
TRBD1	TRBJ1-2	TRBV15	CATSARDRGSRGYTF	TGTGCCACCAGCGCCCGGGACAGGGGTTCTCGGGGCTACACCTTC
-	TRBJ2-1	TRBV19	CASSPGLASSGYNEQFF	TGTGCCAGTAGTCCAGGTCTCGCTTCGAGCGGGTACAATGAGCAGTTCTTC
-	TRBJ2-1	TRBV5-1	CASSLTSSKTNEQFF	TGCGCCAGCAGCTTGACTAGCTCTAAAACTAATGAGCAGTTCTTC
-	TRBJ2-3	TRBV4-1	CASSQVVRGSDTQYF	TGCGCCAGCAGCCAAGTTGTCAGGGGCTCAGATACGCAGTATTTT
-	TRBJ1-1	TRBV23-1	CASSQSENLKFYAFF	TGCGCCAGCAGTCAATCTGAGAATCTGAAGTTTTATGCTTTCTTT
-	TRBJ2-7	TRBV6-5	CASSYGQRTYEQYF	TGTGCCAGCAGTTACGGACAGCGGACCTACGAGCAGTACTTC
-	TRBJ2-1	TRBV18	CASSPPGGRGSYNEQFF	TGTGCCAGCTCACCACCGGGAGGCCGTGGCTCCTACAATGAGCAGTTCTTC
TRBD1	TRBJ1-1	TRBV5-1	CASSLAGTENTEAFF	TGCGCCAGCAGCTTGGCCGGGACAGAGAACACTGAAGCTTTCTTT
-	TRBJ2-2	TRBV11-2	CASSYPGVGGELFF	TGTGCCAGCAGCTACCCCGGGGTTGGCGGGGAGCTGTTTTTT
TRBD2	TRBJ2-3	TRBV5-6	CASSFKWGLAGGRTDTQYF	TGTGCCAGCAGCTTCAAGTGGGGACTAGCGGGAGGGAGGACAGATACGCAGTATTTT
-	TRBJ1-1	TRBV6-1	CASSEYHATGNTEAFF	TGTGCCAGCAGTGAGTACCACGCGACAGGGAACACTGAAGCTTTCTTT
TRBD1	TRBJ1-2	TRBV9	CASSGGLRDRVYGYTF	TGTGCCAGCAGCGGAGGCCTACGTGACAGGGTCTATGGCTACACCTTC
TRBD2	TRBJ2-3	TRBV4-2	CASSLKSGGAEGDTQYF	TGTGCCAGCAGCCTAAAGAGCGGGGGGGCCGAGGGAGATACGCAGTATTTT
-	TRBJ2-7	TRBV4-3	CASSQDNQVAYEQYF	TGCGCCAGCAGCCAAGATAACCAGGTTGCTTACGAGCAGTACTTC
-	TRBJ2-5	TRBV5-1	CASSPQGQETQYF	TGCGCCAGCAGCCCCCAGGGGCAAGAGACCCAGTACTTC
TRBD1	TRBJ1-2	TRBV27	CASSLYRRQGAFYGYTF	TGTGCCAGCAGTTTATATAGGCGGCAGGGGGCTTTCTATGGCTACACCTTC
-	TRBJ2-3	TRBV29-1	CSVFRDNTFTDTQYF	TGCAGCGTCTTCCGGGACAACACTTTCACAGATACGCAGTATTTT
-	TRBJ1-1	TRBV30	CAWSVRTSNTEAFF	TGTGCCTGGAGTGTACGGACATCGAACACTGAAGCTTTCTTT
-	TRBJ1-1	TRBV10-3	CAISDKPSNTEAFF	TGTGCCATCAGTGATAAGCCCTCGAACACTGAAGCTTTCTTT
TRBD1	TRBJ1-5	TRBV4-2	CASSRDRGQNQPQHF	TGTGCCAGCAGCCGGGACAGGGGACAGAATCAGCCCCAGCATTTT
-	TRBJ2-7	TRBV23-1	CASACGRGISYEQYF	TGCGCCAGCGCCTGTGGCAGAGGAATCTCCTACGAGCAGTACTTC
-	TRBJ1-3	TRBV6-5	CASSTWTVSGNTIYF	TGTGCCAGCAGTACTTGGACAGTCTCTGGAAACACCATATATTTT
TRBD1	TRBJ1-2	TRBV7-9	CASSPPDRVDGYTF	TGTGCCAGCAGCCCCCCCGACAGGGTCGATGGCTACACCTTC